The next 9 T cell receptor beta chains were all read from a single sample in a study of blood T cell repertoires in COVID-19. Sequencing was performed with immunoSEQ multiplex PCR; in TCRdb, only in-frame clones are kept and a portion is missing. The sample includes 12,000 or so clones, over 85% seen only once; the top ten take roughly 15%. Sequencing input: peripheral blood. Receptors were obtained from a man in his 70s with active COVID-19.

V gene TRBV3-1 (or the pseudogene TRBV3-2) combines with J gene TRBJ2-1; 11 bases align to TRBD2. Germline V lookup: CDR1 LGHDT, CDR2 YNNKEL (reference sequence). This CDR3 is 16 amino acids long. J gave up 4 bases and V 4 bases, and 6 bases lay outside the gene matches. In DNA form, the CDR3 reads TGTGCCAGCAGCCCACCGGGACTAGCGGCTTACAATGAGCAGTTCTTC. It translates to CASSPPGLAAYNEQFF.

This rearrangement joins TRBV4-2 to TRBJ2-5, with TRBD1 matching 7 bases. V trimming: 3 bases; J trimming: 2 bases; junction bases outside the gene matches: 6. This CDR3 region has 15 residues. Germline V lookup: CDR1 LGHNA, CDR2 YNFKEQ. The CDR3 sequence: CASSQATGHQETQYF. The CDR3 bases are TGTGCCAGCAGCCAGGCGACAGGGCATCAAGAGACCCAGTACTTC.

This CDR3 is CASSDRQGIYNEQFF. Here the CDR3 DNA reads TGCGCCAGCAGCGACAGACAGGGGATCTACAATGAGCAGTTCTTC. This sequence joins TRBV4-1 and TRBJ2-1; TRBD1 agrees at 8 bases. Germline trimming cut 5 bases from V and 3 bases from J; bases unmatched to any gene: 6. Germline V CDR1 and CDR2: MGHRA, YSYEKL. CDR3 length equals 15 residues.

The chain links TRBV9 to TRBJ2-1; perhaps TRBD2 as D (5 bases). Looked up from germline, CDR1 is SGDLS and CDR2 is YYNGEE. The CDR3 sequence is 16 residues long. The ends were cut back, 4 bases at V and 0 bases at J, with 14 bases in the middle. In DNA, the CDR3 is TGTGCCAGCAGCCCTCATCCTAGCAACTCCTACAATGAGCAGTTCTTC. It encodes CASSPHPSNSYNEQFF. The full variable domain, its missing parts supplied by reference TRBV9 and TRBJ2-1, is DSGVTQTPKHLITATGQRVTLRCSPRSGDLSVYWYQQSLDQGLQFLIQYYNGEERAKGNILERFSAQQFPDLHSELNLSSLELGDSALYFCASSPHPSNSYNEQFFGPGTRLTVL.

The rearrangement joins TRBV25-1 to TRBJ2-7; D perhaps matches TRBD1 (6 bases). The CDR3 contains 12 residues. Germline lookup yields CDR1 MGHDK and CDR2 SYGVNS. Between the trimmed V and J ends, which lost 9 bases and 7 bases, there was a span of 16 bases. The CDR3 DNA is TGTGCCAGTGCCCGGGACACCCTGGAGCAGTACTTC. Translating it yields CASARDTLEQYF.

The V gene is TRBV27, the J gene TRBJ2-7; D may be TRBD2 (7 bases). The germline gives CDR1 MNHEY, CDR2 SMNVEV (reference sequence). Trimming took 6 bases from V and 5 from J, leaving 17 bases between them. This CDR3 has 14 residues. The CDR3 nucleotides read TGTGCCAGCAGGGACCGGGGGGCCGCCGACGAGCAGTACTTC. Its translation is CASRDRGAADEQYF.

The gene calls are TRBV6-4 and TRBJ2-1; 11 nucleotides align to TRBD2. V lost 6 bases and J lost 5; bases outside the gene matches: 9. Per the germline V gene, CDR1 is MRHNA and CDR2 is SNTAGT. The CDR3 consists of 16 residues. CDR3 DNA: TGTGCCAGCAGGGGACTAGCGGCTGTACTAGACAATGAGCAGTTCTTC. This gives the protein CASRGLAAVLDNEQFF.

The CDR3 nucleotides are TGTGCCAGCTCCGGACAGGGGACCTCCTACGAGCAGTACTTC. This translates into CASSGQGTSYEQYF. The rearrangement links TRBV27 to TRBJ2-7, with 9 bases matching TRBD1. Germline assignment: CDR1 MNHEY and CDR2 SMNVEV (reference sequence). The CDR3 sequence is 14 residues long. V trimming: 8 bases; J trimming: 0 bases; junction bases outside the gene matches: 5.

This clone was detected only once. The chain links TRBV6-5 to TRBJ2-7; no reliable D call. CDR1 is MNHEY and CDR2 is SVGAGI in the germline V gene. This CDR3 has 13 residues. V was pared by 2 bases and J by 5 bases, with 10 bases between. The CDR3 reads CASSYGHFHEQYF. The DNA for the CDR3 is TGTGCCAGCAGTTACGGGCATTTCCACGAGCAGTACTTC.